These 8 T cell receptor beta chains share one sample of origin, sequenced in a study of blood T cell repertoires in COVID-19. Repertoires were generated with immunoSEQ multiplex PCR, while TCRdb's copy carries only in-frame clones and drops some. The sample carries more than 85,000 clones, approximately 82% recorded once. The sequencing sample was made of peripheral blood. The source of these receptors is a woman aged 80 or older with active or convalescent COVID-19.

The chain recombines TRBV2 with TRBJ2-7; 7 positions match TRBD1. This CDR3 has 13 amino acids. Trimming removed 7 bases from V and 3 bases from J; junction bases left unmatched: 6. Germline V gives CDR1 SNHLY, CDR2 FYNNEI. CDR3 sequence reads: CASNTQGNYEQYF. CDR3 nucleotide sequence: TGTGCCAGCAATACACAGGGGAACTACGAGCAGTACTTC. The full variable domain, with the rest looked up from reference TRBV2 and TRBJ2-7, is EPEVTQTPSHQVTQMGQEVILRCVPISNHLYFYWYRQILGQKVEFLVSFYNNEISEKSEIFDDQFSVERPDGSNFTLKIRSTKLEDSAMYFCASNTQGNYEQYFGPGTRLTVT.

The V and J genes are TRBV18 and TRBJ2-2; TRBD2 agrees at 14 bases. The CDR3 length is 20 residues. Germline-derived CDR1 and CDR2 are KGHSH and LQKENI. With 4 bases clipped from V and 4 bases from J, the junction kept 14 bases outside the gene matches. The CDR3 DNA reads as TGTGCCAGCTCACTGCGACGTCCGGGACTAGCGGGAGTCGGCACCGGGGAGCTGTTTTTT. The encoded protein is CASSLRRPGLAGVGTGELFF. The full variable domain, rest sourced from reference TRBV18 and TRBJ2-2, is NAGVMQNPRHLVRRRGQEARLRCSPMKGHSHVYWYRQLPEEGLKFMVYLQKENIIDESGMPKERFSAEFPKEGPSILRIQQVVRGDSAAYFCASSLRRPGLAGVGTGELFFGEGSRLTVL.

CDR3 region: CASSEMAGEYNEQFF. CDR3 nucleotides: TGCGCCAGCAGTGAGATGGCGGGAGAGTACAATGAGCAGTTCTTC. The chain employs TRBV10-1 and TRBJ2-1; TRBD2 matches 7 bases. Trimming at V came to 2 bases and at J to 4 bases, leaving 5 bases not matched to a gene. The CDR3 contains 15 residues. Germline assignment: CDR1 WNHNN and CDR2 SYGVQD (reference sequence).

The chain links TRBV27 to TRBJ2-2; 15 bases are a match to TRBD2. The CDR3 spans 17 residues. Trimming at V came to 4 bases and at J to 9 bases, leaving 9 bases not matched to a gene. The germline CDR1 and CDR2 sequences are MNHEY and SMNVEV (reference sequence). The CDR3 coding sequence is TGTGCCAGCAGTTCTACTCGGACTAGCGGGAGGGTCCGGGAGCTGTTTTTT. Its protein product is CASSSTRTSGRVRELFF.

The chain is built from TRBV7-8 and TRBJ2-2, with D perhaps matching TRBD2 (5 bases). Trimming took off 5 bases at V and 5 bases at J, with 27 bases between the two ends. CDR3 length equals 19 residues. Germline loops: CDR1 SGHVS, CDR2 FQNEAQ. The CDR3 sequence is CASSRISGYQLERTGELFF. CDR3 sequence (DNA): TGTGCCAGCAGCCGGATCAGCGGCTACCAACTTGAAAGGACCGGGGAGCTGTTTTTT.

The J gene is TRBJ2-1, the V gene TRBV18; 16 bases align to TRBD2. With V trimmed by 4 bases and J by 6 bases, 6 bases remained unmatched. This CDR3 is built from 17 residues. The germline V gene has CDR1 KGHSH and CDR2 LQKENI. CDR3 sequence (DNA): TGTGCCAGCTCACAAGGGACTAGCGGGAGGGCCCTCAATGAGCAGTTCTTC. This codes for CASSQGTSGRALNEQFF.

The V call is TRBV28, the J call TRBJ1-1; 7 bases are shared with TRBD1. Germline assignment: CDR1 MDHEN and CDR2 SYDVKM. This CDR3 region has 13 residues. The V segment lost 8 bases and the J segment 3 bases; nucleotides outside the gene matches: 6. This CDR3 is CASYRGLDTEAFF. CDR3 coding DNA: TGTGCCAGCTACAGGGGTTTGGACACTGAAGCTTTCTTT.

The chain couples TRBV25-1 to TRBJ1-4; D is uncertain. Germline-derived CDR1 and CDR2 are MGHDK and SYGVNS. The CDR3 is 14 amino acids. V dropped 1 base and J dropped 6 bases, with 9 bases sitting between them. The CDR3: CASSESGRDEKLFF. CDR3 bases: TGTGCCAGCAGTGAATCAGGCCGAGATGAAAAACTGTTTTTT.